These 14 T cell receptor beta chains were all obtained from the same sample, sequenced in a study of beta chain features in type 1 diabetes. Investigators reverse transcribed all isolated RNA, so they sequenced expressed TCRB transcripts. The repertoire was sequenced with immunoSEQ multiplex PCR; TCRdb's copy has only in-frame clones and lacks some. The sample holds 120,000 to 150,000 clones, 10% seen once. Sequencing was carried out using naive CD4+ T cells from blood. The receptors derive from a man aged 18 to 29 in good health.

V is TRBV5-1 and J is TRBJ2-3; 8 nucleotides agree with TRBD1. The CDR3 contains 15 residues. CDR1 and CDR2 from the germline V gene are SGHRS and YFSETQ. J lost 0 bases, V lost 7 bases, and 7 bases had no gene match. For the CDR3, the DNA is TGCGCCAGCCGAAATCAGGGGGCTAGCACAGATACGCAGTATTTT. Translated: CASRNQGASTDTQYF. The entire variable domain, with the rest obtained from reference TRBV5-1 and TRBJ2-3, is as follows: KAGVTQTPRYLIKTRGQQVTLSCSPISGHRSVSWYQQTPGQGLQFLFEYFSETQRNKGNFPGRFSGRQFSNSRSEMNVSTLELGDSALYLCASRNQGASTDTQYFGPGTRLTVL.

The chain uses TRBV19 and TRBJ1-6, with TRBD1 identical over 7 bases. Germline CDR1 LNHDA, CDR2 SQIVND (reference sequence). The CDR3 sequence is 12 residues long. With 5 bases clipped from V and 13 bases from J, the junction kept 5 bases outside the gene matches. The CDR3 nucleotides are TGTGCCAGTAGTGGATGGGACAGCCCCCTCCACTTT. Translated, it gives CASSGWDSPLHF.

This clone came up a few times. CDR3 amino acids: CASSLDLNTEAFF. CDR3 nucleotides: TGTGCCAGCAGCTTGGACTTGAACACTGAAGCTTTCTTT. The genes are TRBV7-2 and TRBJ1-1; D is unresolved. Germline V CDR1 and CDR2: SGHTA, FQGNSA. V gave up 3 bases and J gave up 0 bases, with 5 bases separating them. The CDR3 runs to 13 residues.

The rearrangement links TRBV9 to TRBJ1-1; 7 positions match TRBD1. CDR3 size: 12 residues. The ends lost 3 bases at V and 6 bases at J; junction bases unmatched: 2. The germline gives CDR1 SGDLS, CDR2 YYNGEE. The CDR3 region has the DNA TGTGCCAGCAGCGGCAGGGGGGCTGAAGCTTTCTTT. Amino acids: CASSGRGAEAFF.

V and J are TRBV28 and TRBJ2-1; TRBD2 aligns across 7 bases. Germline CDR1 reads MDHEN; CDR2 reads SYDVKM. There are 17 residues in the CDR3. The junction had 12 bases not matched to a gene; V was cut back by 6 bases and J by 1 base. The CDR3 reads CASSPSGAGSSYNEQFF. The CDR3 DNA follows: TGTGCCAGCAGCCCGAGCGGGGCAGGGAGTTCCTACAATGAGCAGTTCTTC. Full variable domain (outside the CDR3, taken from reference TRBV28 and TRBJ2-1): DVKVTQSSRYLVKRTGEKVFLECVQDMDHENMFWYRQDPGLGLRLIYFSYDVKMKEKGDIPEGYSVSREKKERFSLILESASTNQTSMYLCASSPSGAGSSYNEQFFGPGTRLTVL.

V and J are TRBV11-2 and TRBJ2-7; D may be TRBD1 (6 bases). The CDR3 length is 13 residues. CDR1 SGHAT and CDR2 FQNNGV come from the germline V gene. V shed 2 bases and J shed 5 bases, with 10 bases lying between them. The CDR3 sequence is CASSLWDKDEQYF. The CDR3, as DNA: TGTGCCAGCAGCTTATGGGACAAGGACGAGCAGTACTTC.

This rearrangement joins TRBV7-2 to TRBJ2-7; possibly TRBD1 for D (6 bases). CDR3 size: 12 residues. V was pared by 4 bases and J by 7 bases, with 11 bases between. The germline CDR1 and CDR2 sequences are SGHTA and FQGNSA. The CDR3 reads CASSSGAGEQYF. As DNA, the CDR3 is TGTGCCAGCAGCTCAGGGGCAGGGGAGCAGTACTTC.

This clone has more than one count but fewer than ten. The rearrangement uses TRBV4-1 and TRBJ1-2; maybe TRBD1 (6 bases). The CDR3 contains 15 residues. Trimming pared 2 bases from V and 4 bases from J, leaving 14 bases between. Looked up from germline, CDR1 is MGHRA and CDR2 is YSYEKL. CDR3 in amino acids: CASSQIGGTTYGYTF. For the CDR3, the DNA is TGCGCCAGCAGCCAAATAGGGGGTACGACCTATGGCTACACCTTC.

Concerning this clone: Other DNA sequences within the sample encode an identical CDR3. The chain has TRBV7-2 and TRBJ1-2; 8 nucleotides align to TRBD1. Trimming cost V 3 bases and J 4 bases; bases outside gene matches: 4. CDR1 is SGHTA, CDR2 FQGNSA, per germline. This CDR3 is 14 amino acids long. Here the CDR3 DNA reads TGTGCCAGCAGCTTCGACAGGGGTCCCTATGGCTACACCTTC. Its translation is CASSFDRGPYGYTF.

The CDR3 DNA reads TGTGCCAGCAGTGAACAGCAGGGCTGGAACACTGAAGCTTTCTTT. It yields the protein CASSEQQGWNTEAFF. V gene TRBV25-1 combines with J gene TRBJ1-1; TRBD1 is a possible D gene (5 bases). Germline V CDR1 and CDR2: MGHDK, SYGVNS. CDR3 length equals 15 residues. V lost 2 bases to trimming and J lost 1 base, with 11 bases between them.

This chain links TRBV5-4 with TRBJ1-1; TRBD1 matches 9 bases. CDR1 and CDR2 (germline): SGHNT, YYREEE (reference sequence). This CDR3 has 15 amino acids. Trimming removed 4 bases from V and 0 bases from J; junction bases left unmatched: 4. The CDR3 reads CASSLGTGLNTEAFF. The DNA of the CDR3 is TGTGCCAGCAGCCTGGGGACAGGGCTGAACACTGAAGCTTTCTTT.

This clone turned up a few times. This chain connects TRBV2 to TRBJ1-1, with 10 bases that match TRBD1. The CDR3 runs 12 residues. Germline assignment: CDR1 SNHLY and CDR2 FYNNEI. Losses at the gene ends were 7 bases for V and 6 bases for J; bases not matched to a gene: 2. CDR3 DNA sequence: TGTGCCAGCATTGGACAGGGGGCTGAAGCTTTCTTT. Protein sequence: CASIGQGAEAFF.

V gene TRBV6-1 combines with J gene TRBJ2-6; 7 positions match TRBD1. Germline assignment: CDR1 MNHNS and CDR2 SASEGT. The CDR3 runs 17 residues. Trimming at V came to 4 bases and at J to 6 bases, leaving 12 bases not matched to a gene. The CDR3 bases are TGTGCCAGCAGTGCGGACAGGTCGGCAGCTGAGGCCAACGTCCTGACTTTC. This gives the protein CASSADRSAAEANVLTF.

The chain couples TRBV5-1 to TRBJ1-2; tentatively, D is TRBD1 (6 bases). The length of the CDR3 is 15 residues. CDR1 and CDR2 (germline): SGHRS, YFSETQ. V was clipped by 4 bases and J by 3 bases, with 16 bases between them. CDR3 protein: CASSSGGGPYYGYTF. Written as DNA, the CDR3 is TGCGCCAGCAGCAGCGGGGGGGGGCCATACTATGGCTACACCTTC.